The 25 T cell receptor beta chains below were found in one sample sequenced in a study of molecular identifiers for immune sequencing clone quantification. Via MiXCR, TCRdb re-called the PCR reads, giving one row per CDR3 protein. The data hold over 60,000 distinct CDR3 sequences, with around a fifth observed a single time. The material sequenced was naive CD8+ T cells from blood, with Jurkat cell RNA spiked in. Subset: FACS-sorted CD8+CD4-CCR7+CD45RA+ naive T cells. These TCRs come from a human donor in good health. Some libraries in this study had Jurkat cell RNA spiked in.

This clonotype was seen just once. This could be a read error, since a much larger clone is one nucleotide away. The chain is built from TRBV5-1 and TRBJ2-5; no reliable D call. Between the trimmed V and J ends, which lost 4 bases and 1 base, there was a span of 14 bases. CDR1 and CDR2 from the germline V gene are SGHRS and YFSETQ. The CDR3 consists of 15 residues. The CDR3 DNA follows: TGCGCCAGCAGCCCTGATACCCACCCCCAAGAGACCCAGTACTTC. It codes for CASSPDTHPQETQYF.

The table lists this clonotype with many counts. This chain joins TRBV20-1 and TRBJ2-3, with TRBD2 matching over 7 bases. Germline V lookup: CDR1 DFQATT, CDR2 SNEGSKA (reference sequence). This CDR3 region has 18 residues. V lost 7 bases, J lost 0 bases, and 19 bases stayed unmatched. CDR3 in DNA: TGCAGTGTTACCCGCAGGCTAGCGGTAGACCCTAGCACAGATACGCAGTATTTT. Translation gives CSVTRRLAVDPSTDTQYF.

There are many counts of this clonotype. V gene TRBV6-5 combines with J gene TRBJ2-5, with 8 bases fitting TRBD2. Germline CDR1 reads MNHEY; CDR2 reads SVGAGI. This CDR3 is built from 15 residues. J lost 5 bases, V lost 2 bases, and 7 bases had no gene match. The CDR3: CASSYERERMETQYF. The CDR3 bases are TGTGCCAGCAGTTACGAGCGGGAGCGTATGGAGACCCAGTACTTC.

The CDR3 loop reads CATSEGQTNQPQHF. The CDR3 region has the DNA TGTGCCACCAGTGAGGGACAAACGAATCAGCCCCAGCATTTT. The chain carries TRBV24-1 and TRBJ1-5, with a possible D match to TRBD1 (6 bases). Germline loops: CDR1 KGHDR, CDR2 SFDVKD. Trimming shortened V by 4 bases and J by 4 bases, and 10 bases separated the two germline ends. This CDR3 region has 14 residues.

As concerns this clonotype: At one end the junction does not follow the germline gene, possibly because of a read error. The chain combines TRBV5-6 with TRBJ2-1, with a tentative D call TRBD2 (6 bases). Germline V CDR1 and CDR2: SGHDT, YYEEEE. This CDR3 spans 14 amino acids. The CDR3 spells CASSLGAAGNEQLF. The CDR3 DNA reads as TGTGCCAGCAGCTTGGGAGCCGCGGGAAATGAGCAGCTCTTC.

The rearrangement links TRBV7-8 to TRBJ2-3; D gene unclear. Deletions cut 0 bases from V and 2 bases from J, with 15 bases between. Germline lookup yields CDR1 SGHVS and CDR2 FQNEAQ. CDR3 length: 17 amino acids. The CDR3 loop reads CASSLAQHIDLTDTQYF. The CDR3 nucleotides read TGTGCCAGCAGCTTAGCGCAGCATATAGACCTCACAGATACGCAGTATTTT.

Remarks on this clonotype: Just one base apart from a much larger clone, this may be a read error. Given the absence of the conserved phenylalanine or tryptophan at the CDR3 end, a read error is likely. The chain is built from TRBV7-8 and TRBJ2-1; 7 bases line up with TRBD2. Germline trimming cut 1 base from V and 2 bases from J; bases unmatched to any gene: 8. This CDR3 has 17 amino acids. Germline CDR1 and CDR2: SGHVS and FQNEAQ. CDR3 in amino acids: CASSLDPGGGAYNEQFY. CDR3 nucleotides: TGTGCCAGCAGCTTAGATCCGGGGGGAGGGGCCTACAATGAGCAGTTCTAC.

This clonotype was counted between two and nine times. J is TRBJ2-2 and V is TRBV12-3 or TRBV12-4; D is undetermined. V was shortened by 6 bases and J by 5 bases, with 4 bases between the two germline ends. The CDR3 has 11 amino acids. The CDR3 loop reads CASRETGELFF. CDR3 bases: TGTGCCAGCAGGGAGACCGGGGAGCTGTTTTTT.

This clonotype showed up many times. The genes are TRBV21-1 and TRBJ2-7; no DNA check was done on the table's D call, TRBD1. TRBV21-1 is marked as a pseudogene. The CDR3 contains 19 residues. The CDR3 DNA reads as TGTGCCAGCAGCACTGAACGAGGGACAGACGGAATGGGGTCCTACGAGCAGTACTTC. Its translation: CASSTERGTDGMGSYEQYF.

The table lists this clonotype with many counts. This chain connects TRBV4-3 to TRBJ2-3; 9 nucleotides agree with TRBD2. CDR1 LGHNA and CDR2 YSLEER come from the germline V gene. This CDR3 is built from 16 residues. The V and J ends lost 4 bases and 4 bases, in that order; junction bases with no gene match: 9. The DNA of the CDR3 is TGCGCCAGCAGCCTGACTAGCGGCACGCGGCCAGATACGCAGTATTTT. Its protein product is CASSLTSGTRPDTQYF.

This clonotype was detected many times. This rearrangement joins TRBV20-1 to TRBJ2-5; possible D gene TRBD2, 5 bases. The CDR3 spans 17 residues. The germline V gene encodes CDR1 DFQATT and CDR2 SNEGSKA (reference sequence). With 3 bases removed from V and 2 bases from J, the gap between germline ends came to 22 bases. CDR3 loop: CSARPRETRTYQETQYF. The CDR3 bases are TGCAGTGCTAGGCCCCGGGAAACAAGGACCTATCAAGAGACCCAGTACTTC.

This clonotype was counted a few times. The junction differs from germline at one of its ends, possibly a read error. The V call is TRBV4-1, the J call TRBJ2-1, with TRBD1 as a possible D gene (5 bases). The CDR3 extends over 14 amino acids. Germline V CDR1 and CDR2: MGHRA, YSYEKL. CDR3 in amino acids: CASGQQVVYNEQFF. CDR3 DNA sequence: TGCGCCAGCGGCCAACAGGTTGTCTACAATGAGCAGTTCTTC.

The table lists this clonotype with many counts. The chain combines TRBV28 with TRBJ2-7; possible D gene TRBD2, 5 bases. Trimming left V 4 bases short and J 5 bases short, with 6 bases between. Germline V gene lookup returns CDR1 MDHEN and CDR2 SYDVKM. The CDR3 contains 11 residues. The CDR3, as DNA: TGTGCCAGCAGTTCTAGCAACGAGCAGTACTTC. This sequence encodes CASSSSNEQYF. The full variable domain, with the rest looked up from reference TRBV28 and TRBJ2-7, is DVKVTQSSRYLVKRTGEKVFLECVQDMDHENMFWYRQDPGLGLRLIYFSYDVKMKEKGDIPEGYSVSREKKERFSLILESASTNQTSMYLCASSSSNEQYFGPGTRLTVT.

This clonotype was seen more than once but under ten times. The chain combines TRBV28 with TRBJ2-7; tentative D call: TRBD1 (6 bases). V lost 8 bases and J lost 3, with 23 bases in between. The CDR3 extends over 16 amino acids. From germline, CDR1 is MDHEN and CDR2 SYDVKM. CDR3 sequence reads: CASGSISRDTYYEQYF. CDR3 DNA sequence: TGTGCCAGCGGTTCTATATCCCGGGACACATACTACGAGCAGTACTTC.

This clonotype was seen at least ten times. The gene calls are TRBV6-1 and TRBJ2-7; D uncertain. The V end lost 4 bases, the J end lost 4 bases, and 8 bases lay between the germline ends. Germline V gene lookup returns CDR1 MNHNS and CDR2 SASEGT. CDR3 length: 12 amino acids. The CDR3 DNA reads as TGTGCCAGCAGTGCACCCGTTTACGAGCAGTACTTC. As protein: CASSAPVYEQYF.

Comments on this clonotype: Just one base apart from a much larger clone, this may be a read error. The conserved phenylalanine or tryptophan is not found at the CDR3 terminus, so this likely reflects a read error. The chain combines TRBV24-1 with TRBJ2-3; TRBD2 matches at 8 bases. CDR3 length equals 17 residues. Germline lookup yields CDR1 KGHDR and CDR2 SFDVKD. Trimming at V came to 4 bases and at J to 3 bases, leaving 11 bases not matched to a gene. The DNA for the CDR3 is TGTGCCACCAGTGAAACGGGAGGGGAAGGGTTGACAGATACGCAGTATCTT. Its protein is CATSETGGEGLTDTQYL.

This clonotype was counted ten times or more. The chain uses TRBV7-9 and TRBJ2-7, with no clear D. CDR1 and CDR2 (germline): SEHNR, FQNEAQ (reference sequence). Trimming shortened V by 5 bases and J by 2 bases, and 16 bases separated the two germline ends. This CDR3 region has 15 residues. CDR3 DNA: TGTGCCAGCAGCCAAAGTCCGCTACCAACCTACGAGCAGTACTTC. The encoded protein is CASSQSPLPTYEQYF.

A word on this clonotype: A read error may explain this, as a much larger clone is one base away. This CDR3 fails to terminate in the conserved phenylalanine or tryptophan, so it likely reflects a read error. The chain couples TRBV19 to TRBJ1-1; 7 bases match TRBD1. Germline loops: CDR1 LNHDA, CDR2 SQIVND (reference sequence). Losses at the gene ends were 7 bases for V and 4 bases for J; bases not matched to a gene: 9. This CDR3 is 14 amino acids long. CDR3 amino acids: CASISDREATEAFL. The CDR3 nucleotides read TGTGCCAGTATTTCCGACAGGGAGGCCACTGAAGCTTTCCTT.

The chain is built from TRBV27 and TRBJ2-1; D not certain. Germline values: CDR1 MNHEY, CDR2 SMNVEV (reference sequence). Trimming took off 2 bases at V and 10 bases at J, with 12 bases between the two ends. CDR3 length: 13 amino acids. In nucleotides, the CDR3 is TGTGCCAGCAGTTTAAATGCCCCCAGCGAGCAGTTCTTC. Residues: CASSLNAPSEQFF.

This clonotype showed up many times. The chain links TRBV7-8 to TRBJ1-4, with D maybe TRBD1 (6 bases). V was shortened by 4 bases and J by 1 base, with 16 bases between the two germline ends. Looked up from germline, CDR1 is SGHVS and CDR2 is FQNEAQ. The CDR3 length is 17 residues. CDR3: CASSYNPGGLTNEKLFF. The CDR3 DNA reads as TGTGCCAGCAGCTATAACCCCGGGGGGCTAACTAATGAAAAACTGTTTTTT.

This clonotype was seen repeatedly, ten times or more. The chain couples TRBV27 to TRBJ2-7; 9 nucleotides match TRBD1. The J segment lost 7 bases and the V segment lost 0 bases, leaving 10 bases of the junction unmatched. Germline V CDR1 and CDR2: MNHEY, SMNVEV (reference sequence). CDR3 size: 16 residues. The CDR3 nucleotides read TGTGCCAGCAGTTTATCGGGGACAGGGAGGGTTCATGAGCAGTACTTC. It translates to CASSLSGTGRVHEQYF.

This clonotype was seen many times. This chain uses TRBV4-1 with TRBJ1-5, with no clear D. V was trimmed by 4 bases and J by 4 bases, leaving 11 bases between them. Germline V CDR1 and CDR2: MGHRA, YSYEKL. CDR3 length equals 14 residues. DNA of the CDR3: TGCGCCAGCAGCCCAGAACCGGGAAATCAGCCCCAGCATTTT. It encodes CASSPEPGNQPQHF.

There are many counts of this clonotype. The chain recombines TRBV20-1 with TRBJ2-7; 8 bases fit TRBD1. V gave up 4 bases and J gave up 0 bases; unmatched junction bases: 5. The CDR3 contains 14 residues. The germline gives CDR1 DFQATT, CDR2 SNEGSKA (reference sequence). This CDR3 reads CSAIRGPGSYEQYF. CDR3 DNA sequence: TGCAGTGCTATCAGGGGGCCGGGCTCCTACGAGCAGTACTTC.

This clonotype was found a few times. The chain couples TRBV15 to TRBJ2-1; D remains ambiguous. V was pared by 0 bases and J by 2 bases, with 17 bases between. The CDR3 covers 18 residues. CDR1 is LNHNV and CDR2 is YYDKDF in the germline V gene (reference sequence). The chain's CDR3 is CATSREPDGYSTYNEQFF. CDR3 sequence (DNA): TGTGCCACCAGCAGAGAACCGGACGGCTATAGCACCTACAATGAGCAGTTCTTC.

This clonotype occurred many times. The CDR3 reads CASSGTGAMDTQYF. In DNA form, the CDR3 reads TGTGCCAGCAGCGGGACAGGGGCTATGGATACGCAGTATTTT. The J gene is TRBJ2-3, the V gene TRBV7-3; TRBD1 agrees at 10 bases. The germline CDR1 and CDR2 sequences are SGHTA and FQGTGA. V shed 5 bases, J shed 6 bases, and the junction held 5 bases outside the gene matches. This CDR3 contains 14 residues. The entire variable domain, with the rest obtained from reference TRBV7-3 and TRBJ2-3, is as follows: GAGVSQTPSNKVTEKGKYVELRCDPISGHTALYWYRQSLGQGPEFLIYFQGTGAADDSGLPNDRFFAVRPEGSVSTLKIQRTERGDSAVYLCASSGTGAMDTQYFGPGTRLTVL.